Shown below are 24 T cell receptor beta chains from a single sample sequenced in a study of T-cell memory formation after mild COVID-19. MiXCR, applied by TCRdb to the 5' RACE reads, yields one record per CDR3 protein. The sample lists around 250,000 distinct CDR3 sequences; 16% were seen once. Sequenced sample: PBMCs or a T cell subset sorted from them (not recorded which). Receptor source: a man aged 18 to 29 who had mild COVID-19 (a few samples of this study predate the infection). Cell type and time point are not known.

V usage is TRBV4-3 and J usage is TRBJ1-6; unclear D gene. V was shortened by 0 bases and J by 1 base, with 13 bases between the two germline ends. This CDR3 has 18 amino acids. Per germline, CDR1 LGHNA and CDR2 YSLEER. CDR3 nucleotide sequence: TGCGCCAGCAGCCAAGAAGCGCTCGGGGAATCCTATAATTCACCCCTCCACTTT. It specifies CASSQEALGESYNSPLHF.

The V gene is TRBV7-2, the J gene TRBJ2-3; TRBD1 aligns across 9 bases. This CDR3 spans 15 amino acids. The V gene's germline CDR1 is SGHTA and CDR2 FQGNSA. With V trimmed by 6 bases and J by 0 bases, 4 bases remained unmatched. The CDR3 bases are TGTGCCAGCAGACAGGGGGCCAGTAGCACAGATACGCAGTATTTT. Translating gives CASRQGASSTDTQYF.

The chain combines TRBV10-3 with TRBJ2-3, with TRBD1 matching 7 bases. Germline V lookup: CDR1 ENHRY, CDR2 SYGVKD. Trimming took 10 bases from V and 3 from J; bases not matched to a gene: 7. The CDR3 spans 13 residues. In DNA, the CDR3 is TGTGCCACAATGAACAGGGGTACAGATACGCAGTATTTT. Residues: CATMNRGTDTQYF.

This clonotype turned up a few times. This chain connects TRBV7-9 to TRBJ1-4; tentatively, D is TRBD1 (5 bases). Germline-derived CDR1 and CDR2 are SEHNR and FQNEAQ (reference sequence). Trimming removed 3 bases at V and 4 bases at J, with 18 bases between. The CDR3 has 17 residues. The CDR3 spells CASSFRPGEGNNEKLFF. CDR3 DNA: TGTGCCAGCAGCTTCCGACCCGGCGAGGGGAATAATGAAAAACTGTTTTTT.

There are a few counts of this clonotype. The chain uses TRBV10-3 and TRBJ2-7; 8 nucleotides line up with TRBD1. CDR1 and CDR2 (germline): ENHRY, SYGVKD. The CDR3 consists of 14 residues. V was clipped by 3 bases and J by 0 bases; unmatched bases: 1. CDR3 amino acids: CAISDGTGSYEQYF. The CDR3 DNA sequence: TGTGCCATCAGTGACGGGACAGGCTCCTACGAGCAGTACTTC.

In its sample, this clonotype was seen many times. The V gene is TRBV7-2, the J gene TRBJ2-7; a possible D gene is TRBD2 (5 bases). Trimming left V 2 bases short and J 4 bases short, with 9 bases between. The CDR3 has 13 residues. Per germline, CDR1 SGHTA and CDR2 FQGNSA. This CDR3 reads CASSLSGRYEQYV. The CDR3 nucleotides read TGTGCCAGCAGCTTAAGCGGTCGGTACGAGCAGTACGTC.

The chain recombines TRBV24-1 with TRBJ1-1, with D uncertain. Trimming shortened V by 6 bases and J by 3 bases, and 4 bases separated the two germline ends. The CDR3 consists of 11 residues. Germline assignment: CDR1 KGHDR and CDR2 SFDVKD. CDR3 nucleotides: TGTGCCACCAGTATGGACACTGAAGCTTTCTTT. This sequence encodes CATSMDTEAFF.

This clonotype counts as medium-sized (0.01 to 0.1%). This chain connects TRBV7-2 to TRBJ1-1, with D uncertain. V lost 5 bases to trimming and J lost 4 bases, with 8 bases between them. Germline loops: CDR1 SGHTA, CDR2 FQGNSA. The length of the CDR3 is 12 residues. CDR3 sequence: CASSISSTEAFF. In DNA, the CDR3 is TGTGCCAGCAGCATAAGTTCCACTGAAGCTTTCTTT.

This clonotype occurred a few times. The chain carries TRBV7-9 and TRBJ2-7; D might be TRBD1 or TRBD2, each matching 5 bases. CDR3 length: 16 residues. The germline CDR1 and CDR2 sequences are SEHNR and FQNEAQ (reference sequence). Trimming pared 6 bases from V and 0 bases from J, leaving 18 bases between. CDR3 amino acids: CASSGSFGASSYEQYF. CDR3 in DNA: TGTGCCAGCAGTGGTTCCTTCGGGGCCAGCTCCTACGAGCAGTACTTC.

CDR3 sequence: CASSSSRTDTQYF. For the CDR3, the DNA is TGCGCCAGCAGCTCATCGCGCACAGATACGCAGTATTTT. The chain uses TRBV5-1 and TRBJ2-3; D unresolved. The CDR3 contains 13 residues. Germline V CDR1 and CDR2: SGHRS, YFSETQ. V was cut by 3 bases and J by 1 base, with 6 bases left in between.

Only a few counts were recorded for this clonotype. V gene TRBV5-5 combines with J gene TRBJ2-4, with D unclear. Between the trimmed V and J ends, which lost 0 bases and 8 bases, there was a span of 9 bases. Germline-derived CDR1 and CDR2 are SGHKS and YYEKEE (reference sequence). This CDR3 has 13 amino acids. This CDR3 is CASSLDSWDIQYF. For the CDR3, the DNA is TGTGCCAGCAGCTTGGACAGTTGGGACATTCAGTACTTC.

This chain uses TRBV12-3 or TRBV12-4 with TRBJ1-6; weak D call: TRBD1 (5 bases). This CDR3 contains 16 residues. Between the trimmed V and J ends, which lost 3 bases and 12 bases, there was a span of 21 bases. This chain's CDR3 is CASSFPPGLGLGPLHF. In DNA form, the CDR3 reads TGTGCCAGCAGTTTCCCCCCGGGACTGGGACTAGGACCCCTCCACTTT.

The rearrangement joins TRBV7-6 to TRBJ2-2; 12 bases match TRBD2. Germline V lookup: CDR1 SGHVS, CDR2 FNYEAQ. The V segment lost 7 bases and the J segment 7 bases; nucleotides outside the gene matches: 10. The CDR3 runs to 16 residues. The chain's CDR3 is CASTPLAGGHNGELFF. Written as DNA, the CDR3 is TGTGCCAGCACCCCCCTAGCGGGGGGGCATAACGGGGAGCTGTTTTTT.

This clonotype was detected a few times. CDR3 sequence: CASSQSRYNSPLHF. CDR3 nucleotides: TGCGCCAGCAGCCAATCCAGATATAATTCACCCCTCCACTTT. The chain links TRBV4-1 to TRBJ1-6, with D unclear. The length of the CDR3 is 14 residues. The V gene lost 2 bases and the J gene lost 4 bases, with 6 bases spanning the gap. Germline V gene data show CDR1 as MGHRA and CDR2 as YSYEKL.

The DNA of the CDR3 is TGTGCCATCAGTGACGATACGCTAGGAGGGGGCTACACCTTC. Translated, it gives CAISDDTLGGGYTF. This rearrangement joins TRBV10-3 to TRBJ1-2; no definite D call. Trimming stripped 3 bases from V and 8 bases from J, with 16 bases between. This CDR3 comprises 14 residues. Germline values: CDR1 ENHRY, CDR2 SYGVKD.

This chain connects TRBV4-3 to TRBJ2-3; unclear D gene. The germline V gene has CDR1 LGHNA and CDR2 YSLEER. Deletions cut 1 base from V and 10 bases from J, with 12 bases between. CDR3 length: 13 residues. Written as DNA, the CDR3 is TGCGCCAGCAGCCAAGGGGTGGCGGCATCGCAGTATTTT. Translation gives CASSQGVAASQYF.

This chain uses TRBV6-5 with TRBJ2-3; 9 bases align to TRBD1. The CDR3 is 17 amino acids. Trimming at V came to 1 base and at J to 0 bases, leaving 5 bases not matched to a gene. Germline assignment: CDR1 MNHEY and CDR2 SVGAGI. In DNA form, the CDR3 reads TGTGCCAGCAGTTACTACGCCGGGACAGGGAGCACAGATACGCAGTATTTT. It specifies CASSYYAGTGSTDTQYF.

This clonotype was seen more than once but under ten times. The gene calls are TRBV4-3 and TRBJ1-5; D gene uncertain. Germline V gives CDR1 LGHNA, CDR2 YSLEER. The CDR3 totals 16 residues. V shed 1 base and J shed 3 bases, with 13 bases lying between them. CDR3 sequence: CASSQAVGSYNQPQHF. CDR3 DNA: TGCGCCAGCAGCCAAGCCGTTGGCAGCTACAATCAGCCCCAGCATTTT.

This chain uses TRBV6-5 with TRBJ2-7; 7 bases map to TRBD2. The CDR3 sequence is 14 residues long. CDR1 is MNHEY and CDR2 is SVGAGI in the germline V gene. V shed 5 bases, J shed 6 bases, and the junction held 10 bases outside the gene matches. The CDR3 spells CASSRIGLVSEQYF. CDR3 coding DNA: TGTGCCAGCAGTCGCATAGGACTAGTCTCCGAGCAGTACTTC.

This clonotype was detected ten times or more. The germline gene is not matched at one end of the junction; a read error may be the cause. The chain joins TRBV4-1 to TRBJ2-4; the D is unclear. Germline V lookup: CDR1 MGHRA, CDR2 YSYEKL. This CDR3 has 15 residues. The CDR3 protein is CASSKEERWAGIQYF. The CDR3 coding sequence is TGCGCCAGCAGCAAAGAGGAACGGTGGGCAGGCATTCAGTACTTC.

This rearrangement joins TRBV5-1 to TRBJ2-1, with 15 positions matching TRBD2. The length of the CDR3 is 17 residues. Germline values: CDR1 SGHRS, CDR2 YFSETQ. Germline trimming cut 4 bases from V and 10 bases from J; bases unmatched to any gene: 12. CDR3 nucleotide sequence: TGCGCCAGCAGCATATCTGGACTAGCGGGGGGGCGTTACGAGCAGTTCTTC. Translation: CASSISGLAGGRYEQFF.

This clonotype was observed a few times. The chain employs TRBV12-3 or TRBV12-4 and TRBJ1-1; no reliable D call. The CDR3 consists of 15 residues. Trimming cost V 5 bases and J 0 bases, with 13 bases left between them. CDR3 region: CASSSQEGMNTEAFF. The CDR3 DNA reads TGTGCCAGCAGTAGTCAGGAGGGCATGAACACTGAAGCTTTCTTT.

The chain carries TRBV5-6 and TRBJ1-2, with D uncertain. The CDR3 covers 10 residues. Germline V gene sequence: CDR1 SGHDT, CDR2 YYEEEE. The germline V and J ends were trimmed by 2 bases and 11 bases, with 7 bases remaining between them. CDR3: CASSFAPYTF. The CDR3 DNA reads TGTGCCAGCAGCTTTGCCCCGTACACCTTC.

The rearrangement uses TRBV4-1 and TRBJ2-7; TRBD2 aligns across 11 bases. The germline CDR1 and CDR2 sequences are MGHRA and YSYEKL. This CDR3 is built from 18 residues. Losses at the gene ends were 5 bases for V and 4 bases for J; bases not matched to a gene: 16. The CDR3 DNA reads TGCGCCAGCAGCGTTTTGCTAGCGGGGGGTCCGAACGGTTACGAGCAGTACTTC. Translation gives CASSVLLAGGPNGYEQYF.